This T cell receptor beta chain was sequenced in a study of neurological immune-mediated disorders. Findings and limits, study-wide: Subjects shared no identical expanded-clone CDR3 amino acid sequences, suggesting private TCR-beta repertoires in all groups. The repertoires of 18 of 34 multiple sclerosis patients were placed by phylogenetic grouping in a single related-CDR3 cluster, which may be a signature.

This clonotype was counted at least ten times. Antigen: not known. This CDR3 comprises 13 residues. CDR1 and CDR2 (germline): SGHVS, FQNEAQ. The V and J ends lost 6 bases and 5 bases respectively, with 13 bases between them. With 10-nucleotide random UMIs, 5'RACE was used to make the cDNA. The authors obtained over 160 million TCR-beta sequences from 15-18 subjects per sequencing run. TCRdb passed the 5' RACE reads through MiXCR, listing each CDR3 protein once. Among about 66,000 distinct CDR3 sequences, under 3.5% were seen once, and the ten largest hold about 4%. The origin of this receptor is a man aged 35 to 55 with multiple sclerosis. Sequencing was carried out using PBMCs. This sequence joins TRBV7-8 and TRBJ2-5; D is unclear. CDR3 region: CASSTGPGETQYF. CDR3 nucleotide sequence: TGTGCCAGCAGTACCGGGCCCGGGGAGACCCAGTACTTC. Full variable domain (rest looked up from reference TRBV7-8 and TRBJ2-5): GAGVSQSPRYKVAKRGQDVALRCDPISGHVSLFWYQQALGQGPEFLTYFQNEAQLDKSGLPSDRFFAERPEGSVSTLKIQRTQQEDSAVYLCASSTGPGETQYFGPGTRLLVL.